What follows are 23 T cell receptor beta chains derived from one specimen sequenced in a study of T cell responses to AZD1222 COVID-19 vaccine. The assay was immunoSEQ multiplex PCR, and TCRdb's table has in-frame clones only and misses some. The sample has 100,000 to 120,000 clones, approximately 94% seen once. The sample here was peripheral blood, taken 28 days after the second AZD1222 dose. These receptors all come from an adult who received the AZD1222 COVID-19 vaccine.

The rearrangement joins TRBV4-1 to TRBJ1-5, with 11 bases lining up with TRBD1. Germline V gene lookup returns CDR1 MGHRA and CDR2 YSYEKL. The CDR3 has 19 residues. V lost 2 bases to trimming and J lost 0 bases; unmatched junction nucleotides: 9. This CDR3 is CASSQSKGTGGYSNQPQHF. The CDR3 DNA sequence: TGCGCCAGCAGCCAATCCAAAGGGACAGGGGGTTATAGCAATCAGCCCCAGCATTTT.

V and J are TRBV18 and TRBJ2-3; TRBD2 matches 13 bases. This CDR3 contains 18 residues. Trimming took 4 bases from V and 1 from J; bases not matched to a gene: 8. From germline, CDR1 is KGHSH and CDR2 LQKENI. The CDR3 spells CASSLQGTSGKGTDTQYF. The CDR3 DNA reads TGTGCCAGCTCACTGCAAGGGACTAGCGGGAAGGGCACAGATACGCAGTATTTT.

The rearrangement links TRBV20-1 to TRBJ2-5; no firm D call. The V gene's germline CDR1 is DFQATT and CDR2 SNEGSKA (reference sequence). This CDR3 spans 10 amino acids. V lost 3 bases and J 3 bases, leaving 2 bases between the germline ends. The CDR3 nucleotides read TGCAGTGCTAGGAAAGAGACCCAGTACTTC. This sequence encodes CSARKETQYF.

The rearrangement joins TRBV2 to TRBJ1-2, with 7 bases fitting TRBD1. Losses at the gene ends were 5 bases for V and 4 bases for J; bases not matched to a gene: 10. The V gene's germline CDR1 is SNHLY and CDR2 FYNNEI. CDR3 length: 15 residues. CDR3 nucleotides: TGTGCCAGCAGTCCCCCGGGACAGCGGACCTATGGCTACACCTTC. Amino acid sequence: CASSPPGQRTYGYTF.

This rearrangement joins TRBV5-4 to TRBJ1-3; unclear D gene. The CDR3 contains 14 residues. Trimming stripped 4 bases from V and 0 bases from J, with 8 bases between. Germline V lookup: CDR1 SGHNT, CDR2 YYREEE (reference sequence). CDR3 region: CASSPVGSGNTIYF. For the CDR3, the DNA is TGTGCCAGCAGCCCCGTGGGCTCTGGAAACACCATATATTTT.

CDR3: CASSPSNRQRPYGYTF. The CDR3 DNA follows: TGTGCCAGTAGTCCGTCGAATCGGCAGCGACCCTATGGCTACACCTTC. The chain is built from TRBV19 and TRBJ1-2; no firm D call. This CDR3 has 16 amino acids. The germline V gene has CDR1 LNHDA and CDR2 SQIVND (reference sequence). Trimming left V 5 bases short and J 4 bases short, with 20 bases between.

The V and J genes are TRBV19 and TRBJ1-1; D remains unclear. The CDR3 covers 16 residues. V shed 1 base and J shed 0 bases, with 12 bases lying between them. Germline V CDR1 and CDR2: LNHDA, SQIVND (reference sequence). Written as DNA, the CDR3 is TGTGCCAGTAGTATAGTTCACGGTAACATGAACACTGAAGCTTTCTTT. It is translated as CASSIVHGNMNTEAFF.

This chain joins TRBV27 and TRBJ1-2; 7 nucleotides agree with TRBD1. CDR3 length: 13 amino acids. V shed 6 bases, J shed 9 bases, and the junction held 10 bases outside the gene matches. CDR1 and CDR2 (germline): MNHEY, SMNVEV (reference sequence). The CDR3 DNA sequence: TGTGCCAGCAGCAGACAGGGCTTGGGTCGCTACACCTTC. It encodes CASSRQGLGRYTF.

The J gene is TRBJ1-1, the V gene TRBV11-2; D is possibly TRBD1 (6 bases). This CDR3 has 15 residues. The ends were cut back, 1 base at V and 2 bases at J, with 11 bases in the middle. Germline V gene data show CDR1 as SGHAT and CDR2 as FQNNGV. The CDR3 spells CASSLVSGDNTEAFF. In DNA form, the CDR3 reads TGTGCCAGCAGCTTAGTGTCAGGGGACAACACTGAAGCTTTCTTT.

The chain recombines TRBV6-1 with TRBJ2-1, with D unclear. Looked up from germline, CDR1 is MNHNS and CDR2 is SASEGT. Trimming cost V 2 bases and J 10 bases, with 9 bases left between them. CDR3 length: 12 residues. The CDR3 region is CASSERAVEQFF. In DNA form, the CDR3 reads TGTGCCAGCAGTGAAAGGGCGGTCGAGCAGTTCTTC.

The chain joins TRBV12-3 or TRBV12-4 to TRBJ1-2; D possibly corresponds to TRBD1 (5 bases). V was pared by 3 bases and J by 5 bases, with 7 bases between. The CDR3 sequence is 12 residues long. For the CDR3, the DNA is TGTGCCAGCAGTTTTGGGGGGTATGGCTACACCTTC. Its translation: CASSFGGYGYTF.

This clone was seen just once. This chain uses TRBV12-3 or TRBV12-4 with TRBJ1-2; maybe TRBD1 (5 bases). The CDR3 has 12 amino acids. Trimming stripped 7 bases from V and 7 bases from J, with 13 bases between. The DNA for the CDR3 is TGTGCCAGCACCTCAGGGTGGGGTGGCTACACCTTC. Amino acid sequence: CASTSGWGGYTF.

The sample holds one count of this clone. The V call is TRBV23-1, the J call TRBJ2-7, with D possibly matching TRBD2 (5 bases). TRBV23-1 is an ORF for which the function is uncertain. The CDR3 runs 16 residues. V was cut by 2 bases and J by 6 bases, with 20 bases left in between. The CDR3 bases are TGCGCCAGCAGTCAAGTAAGATCCGGGAAAGAGGGCGAGCAGTACTTC. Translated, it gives CASSQVRSGKEGEQYF.

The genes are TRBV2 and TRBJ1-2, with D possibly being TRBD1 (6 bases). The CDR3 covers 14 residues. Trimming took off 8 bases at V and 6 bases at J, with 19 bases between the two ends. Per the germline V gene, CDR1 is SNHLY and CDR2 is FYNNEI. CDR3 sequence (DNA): TGTGCCAGCCTGGGGGGGGCGCGCTACCATGGCTACACCTTC. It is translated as CASLGGARYHGYTF.

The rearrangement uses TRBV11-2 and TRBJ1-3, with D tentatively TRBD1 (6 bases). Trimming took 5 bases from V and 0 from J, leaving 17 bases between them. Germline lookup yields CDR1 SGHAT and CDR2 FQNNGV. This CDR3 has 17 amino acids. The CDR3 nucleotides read TGTGCCAGCAGCCGAACACAGGGCCTGTACTCTGGAAACACCATATATTTT. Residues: CASSRTQGLYSGNTIYF.

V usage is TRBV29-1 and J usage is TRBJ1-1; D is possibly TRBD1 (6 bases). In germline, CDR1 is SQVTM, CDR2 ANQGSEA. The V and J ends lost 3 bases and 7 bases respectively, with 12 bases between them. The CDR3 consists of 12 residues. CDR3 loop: CSVDQDSNEAFF. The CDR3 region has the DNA TGCAGCGTTGACCAGGACAGTAATGAAGCTTTCTTT.

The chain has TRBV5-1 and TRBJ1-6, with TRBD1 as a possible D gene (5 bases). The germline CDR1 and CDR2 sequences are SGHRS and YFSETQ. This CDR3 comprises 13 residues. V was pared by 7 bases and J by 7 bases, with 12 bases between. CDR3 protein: CASGTWGNSPLHF. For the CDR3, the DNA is TGCGCCAGCGGGACCTGGGGCAATTCACCCCTCCACTTT.

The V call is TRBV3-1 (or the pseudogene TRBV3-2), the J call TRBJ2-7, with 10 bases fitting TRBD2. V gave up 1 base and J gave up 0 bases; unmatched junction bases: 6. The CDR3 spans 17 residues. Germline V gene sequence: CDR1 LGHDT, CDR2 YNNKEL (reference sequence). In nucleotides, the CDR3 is TGTGCCAGCAGCCAAGGGCTAGCGGGGGCTACCTCCTACGAGCAGTACTTC. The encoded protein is CASSQGLAGATSYEQYF.

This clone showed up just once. This CDR3 is CSVDSGGVLDTQYF. In DNA form, the CDR3 reads TGCAGCGTTGATTCGGGGGGAGTCTTAGATACGCAGTATTTT. The V and J genes are TRBV29-1 and TRBJ2-3; 7 bases fit TRBD2. V lost 3 bases to trimming and J lost 5 bases; unmatched junction nucleotides: 8. Germline V gene lookup returns CDR1 SQVTM and CDR2 ANQGSEA. This CDR3 region has 14 residues.

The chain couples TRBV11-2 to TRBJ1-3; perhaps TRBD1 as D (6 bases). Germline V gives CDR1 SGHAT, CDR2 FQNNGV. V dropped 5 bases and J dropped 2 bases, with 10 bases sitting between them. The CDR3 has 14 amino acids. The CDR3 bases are TGTGCCAGCAGCCGACAGGCAGCTGGAAACACCATATATTTT. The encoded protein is CASSRQAAGNTIYF.

Written as DNA, the CDR3 is TGTGCTAGTGGTTTGGTACACGGGGGGGGTTGGGCTGAGCAGTTCTTC. As protein: CASGLVHGGGWAEQFF. This chain joins TRBV12-5 and TRBJ2-1, with 8 bases that match TRBD2. This CDR3 is built from 16 residues. CDR1 is LGHNT and CDR2 is FRNRAP in the germline V gene. Trimming cost V 0 bases and J 9 bases; bases outside gene matches: 10.

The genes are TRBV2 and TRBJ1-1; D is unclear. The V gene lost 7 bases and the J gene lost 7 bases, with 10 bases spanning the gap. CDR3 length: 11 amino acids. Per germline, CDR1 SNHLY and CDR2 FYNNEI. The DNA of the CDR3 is TGTGCCAGCAATGGGCGGGTTGAAGCTTTCTTT. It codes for CASNGRVEAFF.

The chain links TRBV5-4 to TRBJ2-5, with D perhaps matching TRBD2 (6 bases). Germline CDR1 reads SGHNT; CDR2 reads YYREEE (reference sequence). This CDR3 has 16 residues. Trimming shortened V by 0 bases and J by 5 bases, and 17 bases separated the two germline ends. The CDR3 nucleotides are TGTGCCAGCAGCTTGGGGGCTCAGGCGGGGACTGAGACCCAGTACTTC. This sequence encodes CASSLGAQAGTETQYF.